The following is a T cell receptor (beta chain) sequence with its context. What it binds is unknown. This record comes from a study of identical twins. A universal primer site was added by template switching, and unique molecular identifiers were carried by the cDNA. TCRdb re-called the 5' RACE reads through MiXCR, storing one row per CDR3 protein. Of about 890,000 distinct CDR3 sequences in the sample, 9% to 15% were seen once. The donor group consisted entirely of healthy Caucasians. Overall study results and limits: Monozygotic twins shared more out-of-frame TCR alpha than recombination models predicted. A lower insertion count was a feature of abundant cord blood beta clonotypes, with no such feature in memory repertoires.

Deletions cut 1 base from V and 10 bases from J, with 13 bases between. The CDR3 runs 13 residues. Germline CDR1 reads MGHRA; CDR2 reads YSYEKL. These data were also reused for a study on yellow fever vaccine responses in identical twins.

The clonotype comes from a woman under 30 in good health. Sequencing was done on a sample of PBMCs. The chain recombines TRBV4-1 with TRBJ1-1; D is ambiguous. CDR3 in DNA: TGCGCCAGCAGCCAAGTCAGGTCTGAGCGAGCTTTCTTT. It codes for CASSQVRSERAFF.